This is a list of T cell receptor beta chains from one sample in a study of identical twins. TCRdb reprocessed the 5' RACE reads with MiXCR, giving one entry per CDR3 protein. There are around 490,000 distinct CDR3 sequences in the sample; roughly an eighth occur only once, and approximately 0.98% lies in the top ten. This sample was shared with a second study, whose subject was yellow fever vaccine responses in identical twins.

The sample consisted of CD4+ T cells sorted from blood. All receptors derive from a woman in her late teens or twenties in good health. CDR3s include the opening cysteine and the closing phenylalanine or tryptophan. D genes are given only for firm matches. Size is stated for part of the rows, as once, few or many counts, or as a class when the clone is expanded.

J gene	V gene	D gene	clone size	CDR3 DNA	CDR3 protein
TRBJ1-4	TRBV5-1	TRBD1	few	TGCGCCAGCAGCCCGGACAGGGGGAGGCCATCTAATGAAAAACTGTTTTTT	CASSPDRGRPSNEKLFF
TRBJ2-7	TRBV7-9	-	few	TGTGCCAGCAGCTTAGCGGCCACTAGCTACGAGCAGTACTTC	CASSLAATSYEQYF
TRBJ1-2	TRBV12-3/TRBV12-4	TRBD1	once	TGTGCCTTCTGTTTCCTTCGCCCCGGGACAGGGGGCAACTATGGCTACACCTTC	CAFCFLRPGTGGNYGYTF
TRBJ2-7	TRBV18	-	-	TGTGCCAGCTCACCCAAGGGCCTCGAGCAGTACTTC	CASSPKGLEQYF
TRBJ2-6	TRBV18	-	-	TGTGCCAGCTCACCACTCCCGGTATCTGGGGCCAACGTCCTGACTTTC	CASSPLPVSGANVLTF
TRBJ2-7	TRBV7-4	TRBD2	-	TGTGCCAGCAGCTTAGGATCACTTCAAAGGACTAGCGGGGGGGCCTTTCCCTCCTACGAGCAGTACTTC	CASSLGSLQRTSGGAFPSYEQYF
TRBJ2-1	TRBV19	-	-	TGTGCCAGAACTACCCGTGCGGGCAATTACAATGAGCAGTTCTTC	CARTTRAGNYNEQFF
TRBJ2-7	TRBV25-1	TRBD1	few	TGTGCCAGCAGTGATCAGGACAGGGGAGGCCACGAGCAGTACTTC	CASSDQDRGGHEQYF
TRBJ1-6	TRBV10-3	-	many	TGTGCCATCAGTGCGGACAGTATTGACCTCCACTTT	CAISADSIDLHF
TRBJ1-6	TRBV6-6	-	-	TGTGCCAGCAGCCCAGACCCCTATTCACCCCTCCACTTT	CASSPDPYSPLHF
TRBJ2-1	TRBV6-2/TRBV6-3	TRBD2	-	TGTGCCAGCAGCTACGAGCGGGGGGCTAACAATGAGCAGTTCTTC	CASSYERGANNEQFF
TRBJ2-1	TRBV12-3/TRBV12-4	-	-	TGTGCCAGCAGTTTGCGGATCAGGTCACAGTTCTTC	CASSLRIRSQFF
TRBJ2-7	TRBV18	TRBD1	-	TGTGCCAGCTCACCCTGGACAGGGGATGAGCAGTACTTC	CASSPWTGDEQYF
TRBJ1-4	TRBV7-2	TRBD1	many	TGTGCCAGCAGCTCTCCTACAGGGGGCAATGAAAAACTGTTTTTT	CASSSPTGGNEKLFF
TRBJ2-4	TRBV7-9	-	-	TGTGCCAGCAGTCCTGTGCGGATAGCCAAAAACATTCAGTACTTC	CASSPVRIAKNIQYF
TRBJ2-3	TRBV20-1	TRBD2	few	TGCAGTGCTAGAGACACGGGGCAACTAGCGGGAGGACGGTTTGATACGCAGTATTTT	CSARDTGQLAGGRFDTQYF
TRBJ1-5	TRBV7-2	TRBD1	many	TGTGCCTGGATGGCAGGGGGCCAAATCAGCAATCAGCCCCAGCATTTT	CAWMAGGQISNQPQHF
TRBJ2-1	TRBV3-1	TRBD2	few	TGTGCCAGCAGCCGCCCCCGGGGCGGGAGCTACAATGAGCAGTTCTTC	CASSRPRGGSYNEQFF
TRBJ2-1	TRBV18	-	-	TGTGCCAGCTCACTTGGCCCAGCCGGGACCAATGAGCAGTTCTTC	CASSLGPAGTNEQFF
TRBJ2-2	TRBV7-9	TRBD2	few	TGTGCCAGCAGCTTAGGGCTAGCGGAGACAAGCACCGGGGAGCTGTTTTTT	CASSLGLAETSTGELFF
TRBJ2-2	TRBV4-3	TRBD2	few	TGCGCCAGCAGCCAAGGGCTAGCGGGAGGGAGGATGTTTTTT	CASSQGLAGGRMFF
TRBJ2-5	TRBV20-1	-	-	TGCAGTGCTAGTACAGAAATCGACCGGACCCAGTACTTC	CSASTEIDRTQYF
TRBJ2-5	TRBV9	-	few	TGTGCCAGCAGCGTAGGTTCAAAAGAGACCCAGTACTTC	CASSVGSKETQYF
TRBJ2-3	TRBV7-2	-	-	TGTGCCAGCAGGAAGGTGGGGGTCACAGATACGCAGTATTTT	CASRKVGVTDTQYF
TRBJ2-3	TRBV20-1	TRBD2	-	TGCAGTGCTAGAGATCGTCTAGCGGGTAATACGGATACGCAGTATTTT	CSARDRLAGNTDTQYF
TRBJ2-1	TRBV12-3/TRBV12-4	TRBD2	-	TGTGCCAGCAGTTTACGCGGACTAGCGGTCTCCTACAATGAGCAGTTCTTC	CASSLRGLAVSYNEQFF
TRBJ1-1	TRBV12-3/TRBV12-4	-	many	TGTGCCAGCAGTTCAAGGGGGGCTACGAACACTGAAGCTTTCTTT	CASSSRGATNTEAFF
TRBJ1-3	TRBV18	-	few	TGTGCCAGCTTGTCTGGAAACACCATATATTTT	CASLSGNTIYF
TRBJ1-1	TRBV28	TRBD1	-	TGTGCCAGCAGTTTAATCCGAGGGGGCGAATTGGCTTTCTTT	CASSLIRGGELAFF
TRBJ2-4	TRBV20-1	-	-	TGCAGTGCTAATCGGATCGTTCAGGACATTCAGTACTTC	CSANRIVQDIQYF
TRBJ1-5	TRBV7-8	-	few	TGTGCCAGCAGCTTAAGCCTGGATCAGCCCCAGCATTTT	CASSLSLDQPQHF
TRBJ2-7	TRBV30	TRBD1	-	TGTGCCTGGCAGACAGGGACCTACGAGCAGTACTTC	CAWQTGTYEQYF
TRBJ2-5	TRBV12-3/TRBV12-4	TRBD2	few	TGTGCCAGCAGTTTACTCCTAGCGGGAAGCCAAGAGACCCAGTACTTC	CASSLLLAGSQETQYF
TRBJ2-1	TRBV7-3	TRBD2	-	TGTGCCGGCAGCAAACAAGGACTAGCGGGGGGCAATGAGCAGTTCTTC	CAGSKQGLAGGNEQFF
TRBJ2-2	TRBV7-9	-	few	TGTGCCAGCAGCTTATCGGGGACCATCGGAGGGACCGGGGAGCTGTTTTTT	CASSLSGTIGGTGELFF
TRBJ2-2	TRBV12-3/TRBV12-4	TRBD2	few	TGTGCCAGCACCTCTTTATTAGGACTAGCGGGAGCGCCCGGGGAGCTGTTTTTT	CASTSLLGLAGAPGELFF
TRBJ1-4	TRBV7-8	-	few	TGTGCCAGCAGCTCCGCTCCGGGACGAGAAGAAAAACTGTTTTTT	CASSSAPGREEKLFF
TRBJ2-1	TRBV4-3	-	-	TGCGCCAGCAGCCAAGATCAGGGTAGATCCCTCCACAATGAGCAGTTCTTC	CASSQDQGRSLHNEQFF
TRBJ2-3	TRBV3-1	TRBD2	-	TGTGCCCGCAGTCAGGGACTAGCGGTTCCCTTAGGCACAGATACGCAGTATTTT	CARSQGLAVPLGTDTQYF
TRBJ1-4	TRBV7-2	-	-	TGTGCCAGCAGCCAGGGAACTCAGTGGGAAAAACTGTTTTTT	CASSQGTQWEKLFF
TRBJ1-5	TRBV10-3	-	many	TGTGCCATGGCATTCGAGGTGGGTCAGCCCCAGCATTTT	CAMAFEVGQPQHF
TRBJ2-1	TRBV6-2/TRBV6-3	-	once	TGTGCCAGCACTACCGGACCTGGTGTGCAGTTCTTC	CASTTGPGVQFF
TRBJ2-1	TRBV20-1	-	few	TGCAGTGCTAGAGATCAGGACAGCACGAGGGAGCAGTTCTTC	CSARDQDSTREQFF
TRBJ2-2	TRBV6-5	-	-	TGTGCCAGCAGTTATGGATTTAGCGGCCCCGGGGAGCTGTTTTTT	CASSYGFSGPGELFF
TRBJ2-7	TRBV20-1	-	few	TGCAGTGCTAGAGGGGGGACTCTAAGAGGATACGAGCAGTACTTC	CSARGGTLRGYEQYF
TRBJ1-1	TRBV6-1	-	-	TGTGCCAGCAGAACTGGTATGAACACTGAAGCTTTCTTT	CASRTGMNTEAFF
TRBJ2-5	TRBV7-3	TRBD1	few	TGTGCCAGCAGCTGGGGACAGCAAGAGACCCAGTACTTC	CASSWGQQETQYF
TRBJ2-7	TRBV7-9	-	-	TGTGCCAGCAGCTCTGGCGGAGGAGGATTCGCCTACGAGCAGTACTTC	CASSSGGGGFAYEQYF
TRBJ2-7	TRBV12-3/TRBV12-4	TRBD2	-	TGTGCCAGCAGTTTAGGACTAGCGAGTATTTACGAGCAGTACTTC	CASSLGLASIYEQYF
TRBJ2-7	TRBV28	-	-	TGTGCCAGCGGGGATCCCCCCTACGAGCAGTACTTC	CASGDPPYEQYF
TRBJ2-3	TRBV2	-	-	TGTGCCAGCAGGGCGCAGCGGCAAAAAGGAGAAGATACGCAGTATTTT	CASRAQRQKGEDTQYF
TRBJ2-2	TRBV11-2	-	many	TGTGCCAGCAGCTACCAGACAGGGAACACCGGGGAGCTGTTTTTT	CASSYQTGNTGELFF
TRBJ2-3	TRBV11-1	-	-	TGTGCCAGCAGCTTAGTAAGGGGGAAGGGCACAGATACGCAGTATTTT	CASSLVRGKGTDTQYF
TRBJ2-7	TRBV5-1	-	-	TGCGCCAGCAGCTTGGGACCTCAGAATAACGAGCAGTACTTC	CASSLGPQNNEQYF
TRBJ2-1	TRBV7-8	TRBD1	many	TGTGCCAGCAGCTCAGTTAGTGGGACAGGGTCCCTTCCACGCTACAATGAGCAGTTCTTC	CASSSVSGTGSLPRYNEQFF
TRBJ1-1	TRBV6-5	-	few	TGTGCCAGCAGTTACGAGGGCGGCAACACTGAAGCTTTCTTT	CASSYEGGNTEAFF
TRBJ2-7	TRBV15	-	few	TGTGCCACCAGCTCCCGGTCCCCGACCGCTGGTTCCGAGCAGTACTTC	CATSSRSPTAGSEQYF